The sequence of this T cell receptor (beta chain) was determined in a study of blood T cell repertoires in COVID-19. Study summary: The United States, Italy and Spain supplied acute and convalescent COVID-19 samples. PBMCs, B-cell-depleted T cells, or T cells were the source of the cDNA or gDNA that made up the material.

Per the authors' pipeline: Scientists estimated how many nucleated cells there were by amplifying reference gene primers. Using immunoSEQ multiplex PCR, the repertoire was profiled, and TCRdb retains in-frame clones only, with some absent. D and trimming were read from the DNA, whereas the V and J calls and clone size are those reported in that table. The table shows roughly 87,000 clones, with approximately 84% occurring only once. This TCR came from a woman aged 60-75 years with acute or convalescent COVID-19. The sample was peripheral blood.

CDR3 in DNA: TGTGCCAGTAGTGACACTTTTAGCAATCAGCCCCAGCATTTT. It yields the protein CASSDTFSNQPQHF. The chain carries TRBV19 and TRBJ1-5; D remains ambiguous. Germline V gene data show CDR1 as LNHDA and CDR2 as SQIVND (reference sequence). Trimming removed 5 bases from V and 0 bases from J, with 8 bases in between. The CDR3 runs 14 residues.